The 3 T cell receptor beta chains in this list originate from one sample, sequenced in a study of early T cells in non-severe SARS-CoV-2 infection. TCRdb reanalysed the 5' RACE reads using MiXCR and keeps one entry per CDR3 protein. Of around 70,000 distinct CDR3 sequences listed, more than 10% are singletons. Sequencing was performed on whole blood. These receptors originate from an adult who was a healthcare worker with PCR-confirmed SARS-CoV-2 infection or an uninfected control (not recorded which).

In this sample, this clonotype turned up many times. The genes are TRBV28 and TRBJ2-4, with 8 bases matching TRBD1. The CDR3 is made up of 16 amino acids. V lost 5 bases to trimming and J lost 0 bases; unmatched junction nucleotides: 6. Germline CDR1 MDHEN, CDR2 SYDVKM. The CDR3: CASSPTGDLAKNIQYF. DNA for the CDR3: TGTGCCAGCAGTCCGACAGGGGATCTAGCCAAAAACATTCAGTACTTC.

The chain carries TRBV30 and TRBJ2-7; 7 bases align to TRBD1. The CDR3 is made up of 13 amino acids. Trimming took 2 bases from V and 1 from J; bases not matched to a gene: 2. Germline CDR1 reads GTSNPN; CDR2 reads SVGIG (reference sequence). The CDR3 loop is CAWSRQGSYEQYF. The DNA for the CDR3 is TGTGCCTGGAGTAGACAGGGATCCTACGAGCAGTACTTC.

This clonotype was seen a few times. The V gene is TRBV6-6, the J gene TRBJ2-1; 8 nucleotides line up with TRBD1. The V gene end was trimmed by 5 bases and the J gene end by 7 bases; junction bases not matched to a gene: 10. From germline, CDR1 is MNHNY and CDR2 SVGAGI (reference sequence). CDR3 length: 15 residues. The CDR3 DNA reads as TGTGCCAGCAGTCTAGGACAGGGTACCATGAATGAGCAGTTCTTC. Protein product: CASSLGQGTMNEQFF.